Described below is a single T cell receptor (beta chain) sequence and its context. Its specificity is unknown. This sample stems from a study of T cell responses to AZD1222 COVID-19 vaccine. General study points: Donors were largely white British and mainly female; clonal diversity was possibly underestimated.

The method was immunoSEQ multiplex PCR; TCRdb's version includes in-frame clones alone and lacks a portion of them. The data show 150,000 or so clones, about 89% seen once. The germline V and J ends were trimmed by 6 bases and 6 bases, with 12 bases remaining between them. The germline CDR1 and CDR2 sequences are MNHEY and SVGAGI. The CDR3 loop spans 13 amino acids. The sample in question was peripheral blood, obtained on day 0 of AZD1222 vaccination. The rearrangement links TRBV6-5 to TRBJ1-5; D is unclear. The sequence derives from an adult in good health. The CDR3 loop is CASSPDRGQPQHF. In DNA form, the CDR3 reads TGTGCCAGCAGCCCGGACCGGGGTCAGCCCCAGCATTTT.